The text below deals with one T cell receptor (beta chain). The target antigen is unknown. This CDR3 comprises 14 residues. V lost 2 bases, J lost 5 bases, and 5 bases stayed unmatched. Germline-derived CDR1 and CDR2 are SGDLS and YYNGEE. Collection of lesional scalp punch biopsies and peripheral blood was performed in alopecia areata patients. The data stem from a study of CD8+ T cells in alopecia areata. Overall study: Each day, treated patients took oral tofacitinib twice, at 5 to 10 mg per dose.

Extracted from the samples, RNA was reverse transcribed into cDNA to serve as the sequencing template. TCRdb's table, derived via immunoSEQ multiplex PCR, lists solely in-frame clones and lacks some. The sample has 100,000 to 150,000 clones, 58% seen once. Points from the study as a whole: Lesional scalp exceeded normal scalp in clonality, especially in alopecia totalis/universalis. Scalp sample data also include resident alphabeta T cells from normal skin.

This clonotype originated in a human donor with alopecia areata. The chain couples TRBV9 to TRBJ2-5; TRBD2 matches at 8 bases. The material was CD4+ T cells sorted from blood, obtained at week 0. The CDR3 spells CASSVGTSLETQYF. The CDR3 DNA reads TGTGCCAGCAGCGTTGGGACTAGTTTGGAGACCCAGTACTTC.